This T cell receptor beta chain was sequenced during a study of T cell changes during pregnancy in multiple sclerosis. V lost 11 bases to trimming and J lost 3 bases; unmatched junction nucleotides: 10. There are 14 residues in the CDR3. Germline V lookup: CDR1 MNHEY, CDR2 SMNVEV (reference sequence). Produced via immunoSEQ multiplex PCR; TCRdb's table is partial and in-frame only. The sample shows tens of thousands of clones, about nine tenths of them seen only once. Specimen: CD8+ T cells from peripheral blood mononuclear cells, collected after pregnancy. This chain connects TRBV27 to TRBJ2-5; 9 bases are shared with TRBD1. This TCR was sampled from a female donor with multiple sclerosis, enrolled in a pregnancy study. The CDR3 protein is CAGQRDRAEETQYF. The CDR3, as DNA: TGTGCCGGACAGAGGGACAGGGCGGAAGAGACCCAGTACTTC.